This T cell receptor (beta chain) came from a study of human T cells and chemical hapten exposure. Study-level background: All through the approximately 24-week study, the scalp of each patient received diphenylcyclopropenone doses weekly. Patients, mostly women, had alopecia areata, alopecia totalis or alopecia universalis. Study-wide points: Counts of TCRs above 1 in 1000 frequency stayed unchanged with DPC sensitization.

In the source study's methods: Individual samples carried between about 23,224 and 750,000 TCRs, with roughly 95,000 as the median. From the RACE reads, TCRdb called clonotypes with MiXCR, one entry per CDR3 protein. These V and J calls rely on TCRdb rather than the paper's analysis. The data contain approximately 80,000 distinct CDR3 sequences, over 10% of them seen just once; the ten biggest clones take up approximately 5%. Germline values: CDR1 ENHRY, CDR2 SYGVKD. The CDR3 loop spans 13 amino acids. V shed 4 bases and J 3 bases; nucleotides not matched to a gene: 1. As for time point: patch test 3, about 24 weeks after DPC sensitization. Stated treatment: therapeutic diphenylcyclopropenone sensitization with weekly scalp DPC. This clonotype has only a few counts. Its antigen remains unknown.

The material was whole blood, obtained in connection with sensitization to the hapten diphenylcyclopropenone (DPC). The chain links TRBV10-3 to TRBJ2-7, with TRBD1 matching over 9 bases. The TCR comes from a woman in her fifties or sixties with alopecia areata. Some clones in this sample may be carry-over from other donors' samples. The CDR3 region is CAISGQGGYEQYF. The CDR3 DNA reads as TGTGCCATCAGTGGACAGGGGGGCTACGAGCAGTACTTC.